This T cell receptor (beta chain) emerged from a study of response to subunit inactivated influenza vaccine. The CDR3 totals 15 residues. Points on this clonotype: A much larger clone lies one base from this, so it may be a read error.

TCRdb re-analysed the RT-PCR reads in MiXCR, keeping a single row per CDR3 protein. The table includes over 750,000 distinct CDR3 sequences, 21% detected once. This receptor was identified in a man aged 45-65 years who received an inactivated influenza vaccine. The sample consisted of PBMCs from blood, taken around 5 days after vaccination. The chain uses TRBV12-3 or TRBV12-4 and TRBJ2-1; 7 bases align to TRBD2. The CDR3 reads CASSSGTVNYNKQFF. For the CDR3, the DNA is TGTGCCAGCAGTAGCGGGACCGTAAACTACAATAAGCAGTTCTTC.